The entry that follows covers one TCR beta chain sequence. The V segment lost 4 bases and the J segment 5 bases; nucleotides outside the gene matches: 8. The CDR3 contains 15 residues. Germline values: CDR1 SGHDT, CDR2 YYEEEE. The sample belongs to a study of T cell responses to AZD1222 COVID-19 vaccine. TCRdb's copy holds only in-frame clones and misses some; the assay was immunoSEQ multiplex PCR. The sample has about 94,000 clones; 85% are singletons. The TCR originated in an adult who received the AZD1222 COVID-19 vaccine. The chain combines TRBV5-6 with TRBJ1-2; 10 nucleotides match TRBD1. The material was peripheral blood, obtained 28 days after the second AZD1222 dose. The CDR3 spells CASSTPGQGTYGYTF. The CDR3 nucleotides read TGTGCCAGCAGCACGCCGGGACAGGGGACGTATGGCTACACCTTC.